The next 3 T cell receptor beta chains were all read from a single sample in a study of early T cells in non-severe SARS-CoV-2 infection. MiXCR, applied by TCRdb to the 5' RACE reads, yields one record per CDR3 protein. The data hold approximately 81,000 distinct CDR3 sequences, with roughly an eighth observed a single time. Specimen: whole blood. Receptors were obtained from an adult who was a healthcare worker with PCR-confirmed SARS-CoV-2 infection or an uninfected control (not recorded which).

The chain joins TRBV2 to TRBJ1-4; the D gene is possibly TRBD1 (6 bases). The CDR3 length is 14 residues. Germline lookup yields CDR1 SNHLY and CDR2 FYNNEI. V was cut by 6 bases and J by 8 bases, with 16 bases left in between. CDR3 bases: TGTGCCAGCAGGACAGGACCCTGGGGCGAAAAACTGTTTTTT. Its translation: CASRTGPWGEKLFF.

This clonotype was observed at least ten times. The chain is built from TRBV7-2 and TRBJ2-3; 12 nucleotides match TRBD2. Germline CDR1 and CDR2: SGHTA and FQGNSA. The junction had 4 bases not matched to a gene; V was cut back by 5 bases and J by 4 bases. The CDR3 contains 15 residues. CDR3 residues: CASSPSGGVADTQYF. In DNA, the CDR3 is TGTGCCAGCAGCCCTAGCGGGGGGGTAGCAGATACGCAGTATTTT.

This clonotype was counted at least ten times. Here the CDR3 DNA reads TGTGCCAGCGCCGGGCTGCTGGGGCCGGCCGGGGAGACCCAGTACTTC. Translation gives CASAGLLGPAGETQYF. The chain carries TRBV12-3 or TRBV12-4 and TRBJ2-5; tentative D call: TRBD1 (5 bases). Trimming removed 8 bases from V and 5 bases from J, with 24 bases in between. The CDR3 runs 16 residues.